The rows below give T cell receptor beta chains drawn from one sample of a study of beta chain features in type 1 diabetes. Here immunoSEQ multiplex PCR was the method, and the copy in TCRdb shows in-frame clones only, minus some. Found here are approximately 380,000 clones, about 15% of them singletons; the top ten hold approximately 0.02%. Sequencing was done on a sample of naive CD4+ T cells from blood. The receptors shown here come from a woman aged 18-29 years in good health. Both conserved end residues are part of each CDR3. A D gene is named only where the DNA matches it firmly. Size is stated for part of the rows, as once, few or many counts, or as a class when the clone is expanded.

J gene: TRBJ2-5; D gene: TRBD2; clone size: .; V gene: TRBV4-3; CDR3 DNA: TGCGCCAGCAGCCAAGGTGATACTAGCGGGAGTGTAGGGGAGACCCAGTACTTC; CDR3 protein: CASSQGDTSGSVGETQYF
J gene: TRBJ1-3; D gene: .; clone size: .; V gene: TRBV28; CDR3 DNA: TGTGCCAGCAGTTTTACGAGCTCTGGAAACACCATATATTTT; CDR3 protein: CASSFTSSGNTIYF
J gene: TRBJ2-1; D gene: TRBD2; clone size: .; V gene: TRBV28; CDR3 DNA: TGTGCCACCGCGGGGGCGGGAGGGGCCTACAATGAGCAGTTCTTC; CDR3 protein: CATAGAGGAYNEQFF
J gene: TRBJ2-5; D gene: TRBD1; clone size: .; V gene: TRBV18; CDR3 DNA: TGTGCCAGCTCACCGGGACAGCGGGAGACCCAGTACTTC; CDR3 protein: CASSPGQRETQYF
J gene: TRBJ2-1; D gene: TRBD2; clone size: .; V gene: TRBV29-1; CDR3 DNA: TGCAGCGGGGGGGGTAACTTCGCGGTCGATGAGCAGTTCTTC; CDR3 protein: CSGGGNFAVDEQFF
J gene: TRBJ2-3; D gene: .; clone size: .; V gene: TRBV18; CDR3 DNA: TGTGCCAGCTCACCCGCCGGGACTAGCACAGATACGCAGTATTTT; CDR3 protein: CASSPAGTSTDTQYF
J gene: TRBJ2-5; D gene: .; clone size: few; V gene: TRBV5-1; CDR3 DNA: TGCGCCAGCAGCTTGGGGACAGCCGGAGAGACCCAGTACTTC; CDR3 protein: CASSLGTAGETQYF
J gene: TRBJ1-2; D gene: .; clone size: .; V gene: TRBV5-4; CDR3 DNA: TGTGCCAGCAGCTTGGCGGCAGGCTATGGCTACACCTTC; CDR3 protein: CASSLAAGYGYTF
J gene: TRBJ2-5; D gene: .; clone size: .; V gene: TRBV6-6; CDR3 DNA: TGTGCCAGCAGTTACCCGGGTTGGCAAGAGACCCAGTACTTC; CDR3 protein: CASSYPGWQETQYF
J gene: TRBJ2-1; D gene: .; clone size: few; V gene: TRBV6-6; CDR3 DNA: TGTGCCAGCAGTTACTCGGAGAACAATGAGCAGTTCTTC; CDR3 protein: CASSYSENNEQFF
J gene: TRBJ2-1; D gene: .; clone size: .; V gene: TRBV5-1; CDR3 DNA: TGCGCCAGCAGCTTGGTTAGCCGGAACGACAATGAGCAGTTCTTC; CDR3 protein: CASSLVSRNDNEQFF
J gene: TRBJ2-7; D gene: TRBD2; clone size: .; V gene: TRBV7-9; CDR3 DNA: TGTGCCAGCAGCTTAGCACTAGCGGGGTCCTACGAGCAGTACTTC; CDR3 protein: CASSLALAGSYEQYF
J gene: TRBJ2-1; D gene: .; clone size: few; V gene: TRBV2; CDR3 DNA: TGTGCCAGCAGTGAGAACAGAATTCAGTTCTTC; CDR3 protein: CASSENRIQFF
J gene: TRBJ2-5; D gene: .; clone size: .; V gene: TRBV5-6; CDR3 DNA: TGTGCCAGCAGCTTGGCTGTGGACTCCGAGACCCAGTACTTC; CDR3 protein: CASSLAVDSETQYF
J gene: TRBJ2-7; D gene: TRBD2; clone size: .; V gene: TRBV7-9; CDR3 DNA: TGTGCCAGCAGCTCATCGGGGATGGGGGGGTTCTCCGAGCAGTACTTC; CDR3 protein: CASSSSGMGGFSEQYF
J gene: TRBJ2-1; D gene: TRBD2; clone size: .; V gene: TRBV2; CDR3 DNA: TGTGCCAGCAGTGCGACTAGCGGCCGCGGGGTAAAGCAGTTCTTC; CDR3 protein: CASSATSGRGVKQFF
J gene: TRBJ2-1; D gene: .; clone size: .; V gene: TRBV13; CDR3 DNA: TGTGCCAGCAGCTTAGGCCTAGTTTATGAGCGGATTAACAATGAGCAGTTCTTC; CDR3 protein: CASSLGLVYERINNEQFF
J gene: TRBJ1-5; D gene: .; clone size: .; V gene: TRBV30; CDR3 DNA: TGTGCCTGGGAAAGTTCCCGAGTAAACCAGCCCCAGCATTTT; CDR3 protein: CAWESSRVNQPQHF
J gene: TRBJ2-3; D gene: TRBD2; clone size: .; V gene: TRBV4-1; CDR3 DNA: TGCGCCAGCAGCCGAGGACTAGCGGGAGTCACAGATACGCAGTATTTT; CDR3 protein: CASSRGLAGVTDTQYF
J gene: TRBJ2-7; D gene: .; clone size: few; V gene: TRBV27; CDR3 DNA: TGTGCCAGCAGTTTATCAGGGGTGGACGAGCAGTACTTC; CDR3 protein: CASSLSGVDEQYF
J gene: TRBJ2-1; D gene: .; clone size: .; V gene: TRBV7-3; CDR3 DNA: TGTGCCAGCAGCTCACAGGGTGATGAGCAGTTCTTC; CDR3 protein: CASSSQGDEQFF
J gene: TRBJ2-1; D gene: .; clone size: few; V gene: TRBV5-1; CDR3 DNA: TGCGCCAGCGCCCGGGATCAATACAATGAGCAGTTCTTC; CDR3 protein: CASARDQYNEQFF